Shown below are 3 T cell receptor beta chains from a single sample sequenced in a study of blood T cell repertoires in COVID-19. The method was immunoSEQ multiplex PCR; TCRdb's version includes in-frame clones alone and lacks a portion of them. The data contain a few hundred thousand clones, approximately 89% of them singletons. Input material: PBMCs or T cells enriched from blood (not recorded which). These receptors were obtained from a young woman who had recovered from COVID-19.

J is TRBJ2-7 and V is TRBV20-1; 7 bases match TRBD2. Germline V CDR1 and CDR2: DFQATT, SNEGSKA (reference sequence). There are 11 residues in the CDR3. The V gene end was trimmed by 0 bases and the J gene end by 12 bases; junction bases not matched to a gene: 5. CDR3 sequence reads: CSARDDLAVYF. In DNA, the CDR3 is TGCAGTGCTAGAGATGATCTAGCGGTGTACTTC.

In its sample, this clone was seen a few times. In DNA, the CDR3 is TGTGCCACCCCTAAAGCCGGACTAGCGAACGGGGAGCTGTTTTTT. This translates into CATPKAGLANGELFF. The chain carries TRBV6-5 and TRBJ2-2; 9 nucleotides line up with TRBD2. V was pared by 10 bases and J by 7 bases, with 13 bases of the junction left unmatched. The germline gives CDR1 MNHEY, CDR2 SVGAGI. The CDR3 has 15 amino acids.

The V and J genes are TRBV3-1 (or the pseudogene TRBV3-2) and TRBJ1-1; 8 positions match TRBD1. This CDR3 has 17 residues. CDR1 LGHDT and CDR2 YNNKEL come from the germline V gene (reference sequence). J lost 3 bases, V lost 3 bases, and 12 bases had no gene match. CDR3 in amino acids: CASSHAPGGASDTEAFF. The CDR3 nucleotides are TGTGCCAGCAGCCATGCGCCAGGGGGCGCATCTGACACTGAAGCTTTCTTT.